The rows below give T cell receptor beta chains drawn from one sample of a study of blood T cell repertoires in COVID-19. Profiled with immunoSEQ multiplex PCR; TCRdb holds only in-frame clones, not every one. The table lists about 76,000 clones, about 85% of them singletons. The sequenced material came from peripheral blood. Receptors were obtained from a man aged 55-75 years with COVID-19, enrolled during active disease. Both conserved end residues are part of each CDR3. A D gene is named only where the DNA matches it firmly. Size is stated for part of the rows, as once, few or many counts, or as a class when the clone is expanded.

clone size	D gene	V gene	J gene	CDR3 protein	CDR3 DNA
NA	TRBD2	TRBV18	TRBJ2-3	CASSPLAGVGTDTQYF	TGTGCCAGCTCACCATTAGCGGGAGTGGGTACAGATACGCAGTATTTT
NA	NA	TRBV5-4	TRBJ2-2	CASSLNRERTGELFF	TGTGCCAGCAGCTTAAACAGGGAACGGACCGGGGAGCTGTTTTTT
NA	TRBD2	TRBV4-2	TRBJ2-7	CASSPRLAVPYEQYF	TGTGCCAGCAGCCCGAGACTAGCGGTGCCCTACGAGCAGTACTTC
NA	NA	TRBV27	TRBJ1-1	CASSRNRARYTEAFF	TGTGCCAGCAGCCGAAACAGGGCTCGGTACACTGAAGCTTTCTTT
once	TRBD2	TRBV9	TRBJ2-7	CASSAGTSVGEQYF	TGTGCCAGCAGCGCCGGGACTAGCGTAGGCGAGCAGTACTTC
NA	TRBD1	TRBV13	TRBJ1-1	CASSYPRQGGSSTEAFF	TGTGCCAGCAGCTATCCCAGACAGGGTGGGTCGTCCACTGAAGCTTTCTTT
NA	TRBD2	TRBV7-2	TRBJ2-3	CASSLVGTSGSDTQYF	TGTGCCAGCAGCTTAGTAGGGACTAGCGGGTCAGATACGCAGTATTTT
NA	TRBD2	TRBV3-1/TRBV3-2	TRBJ2-2	CASSHGGATGELFF	TGTGCCAGCAGCCACGGGGGGGCCACCGGGGAGCTGTTTTTT
NA	TRBD1	TRBV18	TRBJ1-4	CASSPGQGTEKLFF	TGTGCCAGCTCACCAGGACAGGGGACAGAAAAACTGTTTTTT
NA	NA	TRBV19	TRBJ1-5	CASSGQPEQPQHF	TGTGCCAGTAGCGGACAGCCGGAACAGCCCCAGCATTTT
NA	NA	TRBV2	TRBJ1-5	CASSAQISNQPQHF	TGTGCCAGCAGTGCCCAGATTAGCAATCAGCCCCAGCATTTT
few	TRBD1	TRBV4-1	TRBJ1-5	CASSRVTGGGQPQHF	TGCGCCAGCAGCCGGGTGACAGGGGGGGGTCAGCCCCAGCATTTT
NA	NA	TRBV6-6	TRBJ1-5	CASRGEQGHNQPQHF	TGTGCCAGCAGGGGTGAACAGGGACACAATCAGCCCCAGCATTTT
NA	NA	TRBV7-3	TRBJ2-2	CASLSRTGELFF	TGTGCCAGTTTAAGTCGGACCGGGGAGCTGTTTTTT
NA	TRBD1	TRBV19	TRBJ1-6	CASSITGVDSPLHF	TGTGCCAGTAGTATTACAGGGGTGGATTCACCCCTCCACTTT
NA	NA	TRBV19	TRBJ2-3	CASSIGHPDTQYF	TGTGCCAGTAGTATAGGGCACCCAGATACGCAGTATTTT
NA	NA	TRBV19	TRBJ1-6	CASSIQRSYNSPLHF	TGTGCCAGTAGTATACAGCGGTCCTATAATTCACCCCTCCACTTT
few	TRBD1	TRBV28	TRBJ1-1	CATAGGRGRWTEAFF	TGTGCCACGGCCGGGGGCAGGGGGCGGTGGACTGAAGCTTTCTTT
NA	TRBD2	TRBV4-2	TRBJ2-2	CASSPRTGGRTGELFF	TGTGCCAGCAGCCCTCGAACGGGAGGGCGGACCGGGGAGCTGTTTTTT
NA	NA	TRBV5-1	TRBJ1-2	CASSLAGLSGYTF	TGCGCCAGCAGCTTGGCCGGACTATCAGGCTACACCTTC
once	NA	TRBV11-3	TRBJ2-2	CASRQGSTGELFF	TGTGCCAGCAGACAAGGGAGTACCGGGGAGCTGTTTTTT
NA	NA	TRBV19	TRBJ1-3	CASSIVGNTIYF	TGTGCCAGTAGTATAGTAGGAAACACCATATATTTT
NA	NA	TRBV18	TRBJ2-5	CASSLRAGQETQYF	TGTGCCAGCTCACTCAGAGCGGGCCAAGAGACCCAGTACTTC
NA	TRBD1	TRBV2	TRBJ1-1	CASDRGYTEAFF	TGTGCCAGCGACAGGGGATACACTGAAGCTTTCTTT
NA	NA	TRBV5-5	TRBJ1-2	CASSLAGRARSGYTF	TGTGCCAGCAGCTTGGCCGGCAGGGCCCGGAGTGGCTACACCTTC
NA	NA	TRBV28	TRBJ2-5	CASGNGRAEYF	TGTGCCAGCGGAAATGGGCGGGCTGAGTACTTC
NA	NA	TRBV11-1	TRBJ2-7	CASSTSPEPPSF	TGTGCCAGCAGCACTTCTCCGGAGCCCCCCAGCTTC
NA	NA	TRBV21-1	TRBJ1-5	CASSKECGPQNQPQHF	TGTGCCAGCAGCAAAGAGTGTGGGCCTCAAAATCAGCCCCAGCATTTT
NA	NA	TRBV6-1	TRBJ1-5	CASSEFGNGQPQHF	TGTGCCAGCAGTGAATTCGGGAATGGGCAGCCCCAGCATTTT
NA	NA	TRBV4-1	TRBJ2-3	CASSQGPSTDTQYF	TGCGCCAGCAGCCAAGGTCCAAGCACAGATACGCAGTATTTT
NA	TRBD1	TRBV13	TRBJ2-7	CASSLQDREYEQYF	TGTGCCAGCAGCTTACAAGACAGGGAATACGAGCAGTACTTC
NA	NA	TRBV5-1	TRBJ2-3	CASSDQGGARDTQYF	TGCGCCAGCAGCGATCAGGGGGGAGCGAGAGATACGCAGTATTTT
NA	NA	TRBV4-1	TRBJ2-1	CASSQDLFGLVRNEQFF	TGCGCCAGCAGCCAAGATTTGTTCGGTCTAGTACGCAATGAGCAGTTCTTC
once	NA	TRBV3-1/TRBV3-2	TRBJ1-6	CASREGAAPYNSPLHF	TGTGCCAGCAGGGAAGGGGCCGCTCCTTATAATTCACCCCTCCACTTT
NA	TRBD2	TRBV28	TRBJ2-3	CASRGLAGPDTQYF	TGTGCCAGCAGGGGACTAGCGGGGCCAGATACGCAGTATTTT
NA	TRBD1	TRBV5-1	TRBJ1-2	CASSSDPGQGYGYTF	TGCGCCAGCAGCTCCGACCCGGGACAGGGGTATGGCTACACCTTC
NA	NA	TRBV27	TRBJ2-3	CASSLASGTDTQYF	TGTGCCAGCAGTTTAGCTAGCGGCACAGATACGCAGTATTTT
NA	NA	TRBV10-3	TRBJ2-5	CAISDPAAKETQYF	TGTGCCATCAGTGACCCAGCGGCCAAAGAGACCCAGTACTTC
NA	NA	TRBV11-2	TRBJ1-6	CASSEIRGRHSPLHF	TGTGCCAGCAGCGAAATCAGGGGTCGTCATTCACCCCTCCACTTT
NA	NA	TRBV18	TRBJ1-1	CASSPGLSNTEAFF	TGTGCCAGCTCACCAGGGCTGTCGAACACTGAAGCTTTCTTT
NA	NA	TRBV6-5	TRBJ1-6	CATSQMYNSPLHF	TGTGCCACCTCACAGATGTATAATTCACCCCTCCACTTT
NA	TRBD2	TRBV30	TRBJ2-1	CAWSLPGLAGRNEQFF	TGTGCCTGGAGTCTCCCGGGACTAGCGGGAAGAAATGAGCAGTTCTTC
once	NA	TRBV19	TRBJ1-5	CASSITGVLGPQHF	TGTGCCAGTAGTATTACGGGGGTCCTCGGGCCCCAGCATTTT
NA	TRBD1	TRBV3-1/TRBV3-2	TRBJ1-5	CASSHSFSGQHRQPQHF	TGTGCCAGCAGCCATAGTTTTTCGGGACAGCACCGTCAGCCCCAGCATTTT
NA	TRBD2	TRBV18	TRBJ2-2	CASSPLAGGDTGELFF	TGTGCCAGCTCACCGCTAGCGGGGGGCGACACCGGGGAGCTGTTTTTT
NA	NA	TRBV30	TRBJ1-5	CAWSVSGTSNQPQHF	TGTGCCTGGAGTGTCTCTGGGACAAGTAATCAGCCCCAGCATTTT
NA	TRBD1	TRBV24-1	TRBJ2-5	CATSAPDRGRETQYF	TGTGCCACCAGTGCCCCCGACAGGGGGAGAGAGACCCAGTACTTC
few	NA	TRBV28	TRBJ1-2	CASSSRSGYTF	TGTGCCAGCAGTTCTCGAAGCGGCTACACCTTC
NA	NA	TRBV7-6	TRBJ2-2	CASSSVTGTGELFF	TGTGCCAGCAGCAGCGTGACTGGAACCGGGGAGCTGTTTTTT